The rows below give T cell receptor beta chains drawn from one sample of a study of blood T cell repertoires in COVID-19. Profiled with immunoSEQ multiplex PCR; TCRdb holds only in-frame clones, not every one. The sample carries roughly 220,000 clones, approximately 84% recorded once. Sequencing input: PBMCs or T cells enriched from blood (not recorded which). All receptors derive from a man aged 35-49 years who had recovered from COVID-19. Each CDR3 is given with its conserved first and last residue. A D gene is named only where the DNA matches it firmly. A clone size is listed for some rows: how often the clone was seen (once, few, many), or a class if it is expanded.

16 | TRBJ1-2 | TRBV19 | NA | NA | CASSMRRGYLNYGYTF | TGTGCCAGTAGTATGAGACGGGGTTACCTGAACTATGGCTACACCTTC
13 | TRBJ2-7 | TRBV7-2 | NA | NA | CASSLGQFYEQYF | TGTGCCAGCAGCTTAGGACAGTTCTACGAGCAGTACTTC
12 | TRBJ2-7 | TRBV2 | NA | NA | CASTQGTYEQYF | TGTGCCAGCACCCAGGGTACCTACGAGCAGTACTTC
15 | TRBJ1-6 | TRBV28 | NA | NA | CASLGGVAYNSPLHF | TGTGCCAGCTTAGGGGGAGTTGCATATAATTCACCCCTCCACTTT
17 | TRBJ2-5 | TRBV5-1 | NA | NA | CASSWGGVGIFQETQYF | TGCGCCAGCAGCTGGGGAGGAGTGGGCATTTTCCAAGAGACCCAGTACTTC
16 | TRBJ1-1 | TRBV5-1 | TRBD1 | NA | CASSIRPGQGNTEAFF | TGCGCCAGCAGCATTCGCCCGGGACAGGGGAACACTGAAGCTTTCTTT
15 | TRBJ1-2 | TRBV7-9 | TRBD1 | NA | CASTEQGAPNYGYTF | TGTGCCAGCACGGAACAGGGGGCCCCTAACTATGGCTACACCTTC
14 | TRBJ1-1 | TRBV9 | NA | NA | CASSVGTVNTEAFF | TGTGCCAGCAGCGTAGGGACAGTGAACACTGAAGCTTTCTTT
16 | TRBJ2-3 | TRBV4-1 | TRBD2 | once | CASSQFSGGLTDTQYF | TGCGCCAGCAGCCAATTTAGCGGGGGGTTAACAGATACGCAGTATTTT
13 | TRBJ2-7 | TRBV4-3 | NA | few | CASSQNGGDEQYF | TGCGCCAGCAGCCAAAACGGTGGAGACGAGCAGTACTTC
15 | TRBJ1-3 | TRBV4-1 | NA | NA | CASSLFVVGGIAIYF | TGCGCCAGCAGCCTATTTGTAGTCGGAGGCATCGCCATATATTTT
15 | TRBJ2-1 | TRBV3-1/TRBV3-2 | TRBD2 | NA | CASSLTSGAYNEQFF | TGTGCCAGCAGCTTGACTAGCGGGGCTTACAATGAGCAGTTCTTC
13 | TRBJ1-1 | TRBV7-9 | TRBD1 | NA | CASSRRQGAEAFF | TGTGCCAGCAGCAGACGACAGGGAGCTGAAGCTTTCTTT
13 | TRBJ2-1 | TRBV30 | TRBD1 | NA | CAWNRQGAREQFF | TGTGCCTGGAACCGTCAGGGGGCGAGGGAGCAGTTCTTC
13 | TRBJ2-3 | TRBV29-1 | NA | NA | CSVEGALSDTQYF | TGCAGCGTTGAAGGGGCATTATCAGATACGCAGTATTTT
11 | TRBJ2-7 | TRBV3-1/TRBV3-2 | NA | NA | CASSASYEQYF | TGTGCCAGCAGCGCGTCCTACGAGCAGTACTTC
13 | TRBJ2-1 | TRBV9 | NA | NA | CASSLAVVNEQFF | TGTGCCAGCAGCCTAGCTGTAGTCAATGAGCAGTTCTTC
17 | TRBJ2-1 | TRBV9 | NA | once | CASSPPRRGGSYNEQFF | TGTGCCAGCAGCCCCCCCCGGAGGGGGGGCTCCTACAATGAGCAGTTCTTC
17 | TRBJ1-4 | TRBV7-3 | TRBD1 | once | CASSSSGTGATNEKLFF | TGTGCCAGCAGCTCCTCCGGGACAGGTGCAACTAATGAAAAACTGTTTTTT
13 | TRBJ2-5 | TRBV7-2 | NA | NA | CASSPGLEETQYF | TGTGCCAGCAGCCCAGGATTGGAAGAGACCCAGTACTTC
13 | TRBJ1-5 | TRBV12-3/TRBV12-4 | NA | NA | CASSSGVGQPQHF | TGTGCCAGCAGTTCAGGGGTAGGTCAGCCCCAGCATTTT
16 | TRBJ1-2 | TRBV18 | TRBD1 | NA | CASSRDRGVDNYGYTF | TGTGCCAGCTCCCGCGACAGGGGAGTAGACAACTATGGCTACACCTTC
18 | TRBJ2-2 | TRBV4-2 | TRBD2 | NA | CASSQLVGPSGNTGELFF | TGTGCCAGCAGCCAACTCGTCGGGCCTAGCGGGAACACCGGGGAGCTGTTTTTT
16 | TRBJ1-5 | TRBV29-1 | TRBD1 | NA | CSVAFPGGIGNQPQHF | TGCAGCGTTGCTTTTCCAGGGGGTATCGGCAATCAGCCCCAGCATTTT
16 | TRBJ2-2 | TRBV4-3 | NA | NA | CASSRQNSGNAGELFF | TGCGCCAGCAGCCGACAGAATTCGGGTAATGCCGGGGAGCTGTTTTTT
14 | TRBJ1-1 | TRBV27 | NA | NA | CASSSDRWGTEAFF | TGTGCCAGCAGTTCCGACAGATGGGGCACTGAAGCTTTCTTT
15 | TRBJ1-2 | TRBV10-3 | TRBD1 | NA | CAISEGTGRNYGYTF | TGTGCCATCAGTGAGGGGACAGGACGTAACTATGGCTACACCTTC
13 | TRBJ1-2 | TRBV7-2 | NA | NA | CASSEQVNYGYTF | TGTGCCAGCAGCGAACAGGTTAACTATGGCTACACCTTC
15 | TRBJ1-1 | TRBV7-8 | NA | NA | CASSSPGGGNTEAFF | TGTGCCAGCAGCTCCCCCGGGGGTGGGAACACTGAAGCTTTCTTT
14 | TRBJ2-7 | TRBV9 | NA | NA | CASSAPRTPGEQYF | TGTGCCAGCAGCGCACCTAGGACTCCGGGTGAGCAGTACTTC